Reported below is one TCR beta chain. Its antigen is undetermined. The data originate from a study of T cell repertoires in cytomegalovirus infection. Overall study: Both CMV infection and a matching HLA type were indicated by public TCR beta signatures.

Using its own MiXCR run on the reads, TCRdb lists one record per CDR3 protein. There are 510,000 or so distinct CDR3 sequences in the sample; less than 30% occur only once, and about 13% lies in the top ten. The study's findings and limits: Cumulated frequencies of public TCR beta families served to identify carriers of CMV plus the relevant HLA. CMV-specific HLA-C-restricted TCR beta clonotypes dominated the ex vivo response.

The clonotype originates from a human donor in good health (CMV status not recorded). Some clones in this sample may be carry-over from other donors' samples. Sequencing input: PBMCs.

The CDR3 sequence: CASSAGGAYEQYF. CDR3 coding DNA: TGTGCCAGCAGTGCGGGAGGTGCCTACGAGCAGTACTTC. The J gene is TRBJ2-7, the V gene TRBV12-3 or TRBV12-4; TRBD2 matches at 8 bases. This CDR3 region has 13 residues. Unmatched junction bases numbered 2, after V lost 5 bases and J lost 2 bases.